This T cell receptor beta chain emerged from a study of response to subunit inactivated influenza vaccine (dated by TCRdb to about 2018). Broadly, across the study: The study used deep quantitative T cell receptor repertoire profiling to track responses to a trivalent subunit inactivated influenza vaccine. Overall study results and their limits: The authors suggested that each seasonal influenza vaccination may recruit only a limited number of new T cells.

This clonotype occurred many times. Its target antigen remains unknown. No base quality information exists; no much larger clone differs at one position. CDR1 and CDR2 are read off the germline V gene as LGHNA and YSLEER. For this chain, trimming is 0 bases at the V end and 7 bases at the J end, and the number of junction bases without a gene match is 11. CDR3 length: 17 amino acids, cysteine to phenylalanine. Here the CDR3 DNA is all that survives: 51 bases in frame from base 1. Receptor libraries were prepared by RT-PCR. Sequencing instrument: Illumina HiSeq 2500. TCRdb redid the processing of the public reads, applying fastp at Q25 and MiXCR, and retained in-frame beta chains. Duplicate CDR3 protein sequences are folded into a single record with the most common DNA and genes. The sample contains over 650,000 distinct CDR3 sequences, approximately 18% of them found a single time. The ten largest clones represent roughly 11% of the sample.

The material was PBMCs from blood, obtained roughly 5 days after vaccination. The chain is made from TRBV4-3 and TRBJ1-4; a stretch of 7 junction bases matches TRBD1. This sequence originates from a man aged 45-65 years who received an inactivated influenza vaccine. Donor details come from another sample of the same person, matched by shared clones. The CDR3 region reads CASSQDLRQGRSEKLFF. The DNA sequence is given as TGCGCCAGCAGCCAAGATCTCCGACAGGGTAGGAGTGAAAAACTGTTTTTT.